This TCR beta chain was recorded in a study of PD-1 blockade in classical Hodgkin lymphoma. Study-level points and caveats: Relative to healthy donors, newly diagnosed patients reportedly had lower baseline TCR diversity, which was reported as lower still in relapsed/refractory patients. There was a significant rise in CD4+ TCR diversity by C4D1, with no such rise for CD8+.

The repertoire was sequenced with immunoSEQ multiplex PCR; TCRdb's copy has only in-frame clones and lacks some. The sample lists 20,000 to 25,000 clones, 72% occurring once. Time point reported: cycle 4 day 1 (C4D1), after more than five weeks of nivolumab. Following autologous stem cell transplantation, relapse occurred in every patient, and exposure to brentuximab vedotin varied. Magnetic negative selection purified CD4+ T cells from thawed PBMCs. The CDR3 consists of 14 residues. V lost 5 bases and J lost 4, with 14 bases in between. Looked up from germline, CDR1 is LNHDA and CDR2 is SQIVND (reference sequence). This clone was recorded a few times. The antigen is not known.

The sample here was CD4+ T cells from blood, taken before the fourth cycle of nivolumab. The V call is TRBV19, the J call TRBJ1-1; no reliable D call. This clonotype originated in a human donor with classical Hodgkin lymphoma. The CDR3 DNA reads TGTGCCAGTAGTCCGGCGCTGACCGGCACTGAAGCTTTCTTT. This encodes CASSPALTGTEAFF.